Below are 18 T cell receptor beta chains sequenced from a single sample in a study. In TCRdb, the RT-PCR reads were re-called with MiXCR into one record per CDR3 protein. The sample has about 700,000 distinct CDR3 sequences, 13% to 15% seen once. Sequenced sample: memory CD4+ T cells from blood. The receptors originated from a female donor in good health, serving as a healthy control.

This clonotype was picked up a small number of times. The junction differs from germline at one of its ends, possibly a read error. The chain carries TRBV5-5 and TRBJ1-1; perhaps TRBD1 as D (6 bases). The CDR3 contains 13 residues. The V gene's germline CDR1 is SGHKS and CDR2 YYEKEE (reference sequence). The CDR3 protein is CASSLESGTSQDF. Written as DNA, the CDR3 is TGTGCCAGCAGCCTAGAGTCCGGGACATCGCAAGATTTT.

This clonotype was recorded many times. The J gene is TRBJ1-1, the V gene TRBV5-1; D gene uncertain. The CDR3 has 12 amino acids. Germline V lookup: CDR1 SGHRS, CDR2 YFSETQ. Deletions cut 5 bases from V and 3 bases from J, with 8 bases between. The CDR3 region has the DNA TGCGCCAGCAGAATGGTGGACACTGAAGCTTTCTTT. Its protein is CASRMVDTEAFF.

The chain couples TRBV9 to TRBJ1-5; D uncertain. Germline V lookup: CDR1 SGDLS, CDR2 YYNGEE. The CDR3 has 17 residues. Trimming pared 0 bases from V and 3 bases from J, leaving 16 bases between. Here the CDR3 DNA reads TGTGCCAGCAGCGTAGAATACGACGGTGGGTTCAATCAGCCCCAGCATTTT. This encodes CASSVEYDGGFNQPQHF.

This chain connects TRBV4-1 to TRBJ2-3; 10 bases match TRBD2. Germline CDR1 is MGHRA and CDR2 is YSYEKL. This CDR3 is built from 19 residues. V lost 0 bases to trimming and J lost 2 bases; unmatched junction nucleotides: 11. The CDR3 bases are TGCGCCAGCAGCCAAGATGGTAGAGCGGGAGGGCCTAACACAGATACGCAGTATTTT. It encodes CASSQDGRAGGPNTDTQYF.

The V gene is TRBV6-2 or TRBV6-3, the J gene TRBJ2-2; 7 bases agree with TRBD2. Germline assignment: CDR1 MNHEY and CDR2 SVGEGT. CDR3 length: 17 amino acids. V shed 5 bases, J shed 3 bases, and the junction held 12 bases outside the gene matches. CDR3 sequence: CASSPHVGRAYTGELFF. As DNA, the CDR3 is TGTGCCAGCAGTCCGCACGTTGGGAGGGCCTACACCGGGGAGCTGTTTTTT.

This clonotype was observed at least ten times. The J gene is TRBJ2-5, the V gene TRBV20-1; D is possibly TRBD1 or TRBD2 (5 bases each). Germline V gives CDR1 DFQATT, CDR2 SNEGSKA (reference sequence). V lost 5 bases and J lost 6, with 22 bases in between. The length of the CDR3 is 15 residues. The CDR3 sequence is CSAPRAASEGQTQYF. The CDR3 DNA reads TGCAGTGCTCCTCGGGCGGCTTCCGAGGGGCAGACCCAGTACTTC.

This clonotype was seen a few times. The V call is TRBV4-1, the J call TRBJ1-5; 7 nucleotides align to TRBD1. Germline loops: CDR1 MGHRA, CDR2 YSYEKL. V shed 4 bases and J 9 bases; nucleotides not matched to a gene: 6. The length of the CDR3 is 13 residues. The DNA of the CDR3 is TGCGCCAGCAGCCGACAGGGTGATTCGCCCCAGCATTTT. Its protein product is CASSRQGDSPQHF.

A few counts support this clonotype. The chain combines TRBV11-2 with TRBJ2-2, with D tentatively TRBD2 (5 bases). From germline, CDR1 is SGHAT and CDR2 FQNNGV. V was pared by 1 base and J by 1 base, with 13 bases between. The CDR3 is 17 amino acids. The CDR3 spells CASSLVIRERNTGELFF. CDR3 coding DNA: TGTGCCAGCAGCTTAGTCATTCGGGAACGGAACACCGGGGAGCTGTTTTTT.

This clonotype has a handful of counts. CDR3 in amino acids: CASSSRDTAHEQYF. CDR3 nucleotides: TGCGCCAGCAGCTCCCGGGACACGGCGCACGAGCAGTACTTC. The chain recombines TRBV5-1 with TRBJ2-7; tentative D call: TRBD1 (6 bases). The V gene's germline CDR1 is SGHRS and CDR2 YFSETQ. The length of the CDR3 is 14 residues. Deletions cut 3 bases from V and 5 bases from J, with 15 bases between.

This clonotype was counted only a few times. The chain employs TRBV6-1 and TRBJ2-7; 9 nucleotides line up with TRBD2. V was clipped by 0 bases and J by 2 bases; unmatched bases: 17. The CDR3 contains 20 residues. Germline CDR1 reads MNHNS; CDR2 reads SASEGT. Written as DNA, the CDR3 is TGTGCCAGCAGTGAAGCCCTAAGGGCCCTCGGGACTAGCTTCACCTACGAGCAGTACTTC. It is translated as CASSEALRALGTSFTYEQYF.

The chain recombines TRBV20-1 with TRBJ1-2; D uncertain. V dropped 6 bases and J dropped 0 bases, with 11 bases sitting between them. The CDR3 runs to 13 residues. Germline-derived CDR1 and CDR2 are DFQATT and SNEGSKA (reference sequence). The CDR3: CSASYQTNYGYTF. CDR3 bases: TGCAGTGCGTCGTACCAAACTAACTATGGCTACACCTTC.

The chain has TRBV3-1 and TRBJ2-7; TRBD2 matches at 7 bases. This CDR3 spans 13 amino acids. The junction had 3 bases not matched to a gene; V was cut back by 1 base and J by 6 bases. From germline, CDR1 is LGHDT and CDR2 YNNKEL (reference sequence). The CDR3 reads CASSQGPGGEQYF. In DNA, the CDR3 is TGTGCCAGCAGCCAAGGCCCGGGGGGCGAGCAGTACTTC.

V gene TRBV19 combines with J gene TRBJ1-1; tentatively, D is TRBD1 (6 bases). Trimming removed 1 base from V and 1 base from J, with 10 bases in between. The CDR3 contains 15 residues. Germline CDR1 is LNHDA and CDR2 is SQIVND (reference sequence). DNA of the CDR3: TGTGCCAGTAGTATAGGTCAGGGGACGAACACTGAAGCTTTCTTT. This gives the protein CASSIGQGTNTEAFF.

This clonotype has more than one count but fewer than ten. The CDR3 loop is CASSVSPMNTEAFF. As DNA, the CDR3 is TGTGCCAGCAGCGTAAGCCCGATGAACACTGAAGCTTTCTTT. V and J are TRBV9 and TRBJ1-1, with D unclear. The germline V gene encodes CDR1 SGDLS and CDR2 YYNGEE. This CDR3 is built from 14 residues. V lost 1 base to trimming and J lost 0 bases, with 7 bases between them.

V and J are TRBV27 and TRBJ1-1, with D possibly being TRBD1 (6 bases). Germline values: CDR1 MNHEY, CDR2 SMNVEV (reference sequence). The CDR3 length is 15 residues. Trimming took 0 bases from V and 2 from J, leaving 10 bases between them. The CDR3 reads CASSLSGQINTEAFF. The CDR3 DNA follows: TGTGCCAGCAGTTTATCGGGACAAATTAACACTGAAGCTTTCTTT.

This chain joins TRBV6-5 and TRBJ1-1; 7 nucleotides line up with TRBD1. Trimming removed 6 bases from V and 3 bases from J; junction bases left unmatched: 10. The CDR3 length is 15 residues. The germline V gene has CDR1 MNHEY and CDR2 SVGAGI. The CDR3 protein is CASRPTGLGDTEAFF. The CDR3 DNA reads TGTGCCAGCAGACCGACAGGGTTGGGGGACACTGAAGCTTTCTTT.

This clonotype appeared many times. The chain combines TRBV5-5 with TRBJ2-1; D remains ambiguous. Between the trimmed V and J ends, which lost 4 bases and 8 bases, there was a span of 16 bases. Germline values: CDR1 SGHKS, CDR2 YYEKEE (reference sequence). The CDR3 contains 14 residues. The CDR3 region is CASSLVGHNDEQFF. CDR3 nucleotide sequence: TGTGCCAGCAGCCTCGTGGGCCACAACGATGAGCAGTTCTTC.

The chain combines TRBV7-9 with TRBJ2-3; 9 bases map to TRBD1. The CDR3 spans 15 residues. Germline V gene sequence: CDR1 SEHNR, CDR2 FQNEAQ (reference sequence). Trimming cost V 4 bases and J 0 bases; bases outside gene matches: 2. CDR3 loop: CASSYGTGSTDTQYF. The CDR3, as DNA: TGTGCCAGCAGCTATGGGACAGGGAGCACAGATACGCAGTATTTT.